These 25 T cell receptor beta chains came from one sample sequenced in a study of T-cell reconstitution after alpha-beta-depleted transplantation in children. A library of TCRbeta sequences, prepared with unique molecular identifiers, was generated. In TCRdb, the PCR reads were re-called with MiXCR into one record per CDR3 protein. Among some 2,900 distinct CDR3 sequences listed, about 30% were seen once. The sample was PBMCs, mostly from graft donor cells, taken 60 days after TCRalphabeta/CD19-depleted stem cell transplant. These receptors were collected from a male patient between 2 and 15 years old who had a stem cell transplant for acute myeloid leukemia, so the T cells may come from the graft donor.

This clonotype was seen at least ten times. The chain's CDR3 is CASSLRRGNTEAFF. As DNA, the CDR3 is TGTGCCAGCAGCTTACGACGCGGGAACACTGAAGCTTTCTTT. V usage is TRBV7-9 and J usage is TRBJ1-1; D gene uncertain. CDR3 length equals 14 residues. Trimming cost V 2 bases and J 1 base, with 8 bases left between them. The germline gives CDR1 SEHNR, CDR2 FQNEAQ (reference sequence).

The chain recombines TRBV9 with TRBJ1-2; 9 bases map to TRBD1. After removal of 3 bases from V and 7 bases from J, the junction contained 1 base not matched to a gene. The CDR3 spans 12 residues. CDR1 is SGDLS, CDR2 YYNGEE, per germline. CDR3 amino acids: CASSGTGVGYTF. The CDR3 region has the DNA TGTGCCAGCAGCGGGACAGGGGTTGGCTACACCTTC.

This clonotype counts as large (0.1 to 1%). The CDR3 region is CASSPESYWYQEMTQYF. CDR3 nucleotides: TGTGCCAGCAGCCCCGAAAGCTACTGGTACCAAGAGATGACCCAGTACTTC. This sequence joins TRBV7-8 and TRBJ2-5; D gene uncertain. Looked up from germline, CDR1 is SGHVS and CDR2 is FQNEAQ. The CDR3 runs 17 residues. The V end was cut by 5 bases, the J end by 7 bases, with 26 bases between.

CDR3 bases: TGTGCCAGCAGTCTCGTCCTAGGCAATTCACCCCTCCACTTT. Protein: CASSLVLGNSPLHF. The V and J genes are TRBV28 and TRBJ1-6; D gene ambiguous. This CDR3 spans 14 amino acids. CDR1 is MDHEN, CDR2 SYDVKM, per germline. Trimming pared 5 bases from V and 7 bases from J, leaving 12 bases between.

The chain employs TRBV9 and TRBJ1-3, with D possibly matching TRBD1 (5 bases). The V end was cut by 4 bases, the J end by 4 bases, with 15 bases between. The germline V gene has CDR1 SGDLS and CDR2 YYNGEE. This CDR3 has 15 amino acids. CDR3 sequence: CASSPSGGSGNTIYF. CDR3 DNA sequence: TGTGCCAGCAGCCCTTCCGGGGGGTCCGGAAACACCATATATTTT. The full variable domain, in which reference TRBV9 and TRBJ1-3 provide the parts outside the CDR3, is DSGVTQTPKHLITATGQRVTLRCSPRSGDLSVYWYQQSLDQGLQFLIQYYNGEERAKGNILERFSAQQFPDLHSELNLSSLELGDSALYFCASSPSGGSGNTIYFGEGSWLTVV.

The chain recombines TRBV6-2 or TRBV6-3 with TRBJ1-2, with D unclear. CDR3 size: 14 residues. Germline CDR1 and CDR2: MNHEY and SVGEGT. Deletions cut 7 bases from V and 5 bases from J, with 17 bases between. CDR3 residues: CASTPDGEWYGYTF. CDR3 sequence (DNA): TGTGCCAGCACCCCCGACGGGGAATGGTATGGCTACACCTTC.

In its sample, this clonotype was seen many times. The gene calls are TRBV20-1 and TRBJ2-7, with D possibly TRBD1 on 6 matching bases. The ends were cut back, 1 base at V and 2 bases at J, with 15 bases in the middle. The CDR3 spans 15 residues. The germline V gene encodes CDR1 DFQATT and CDR2 SNEGSKA (reference sequence). The CDR3 DNA reads as TGCAGTGCTAGAGTCCGGACAGACGCACCCTACGAGCAGTACGTC. Protein product: CSARVRTDAPYEQYV.

This clonotype appeared many times. V usage is TRBV28 and J usage is TRBJ2-3; the D is unclear. The CDR3 is 15 amino acids. CDR1 is MDHEN, CDR2 SYDVKM, per germline. Trimming took off 5 bases at V and 2 bases at J, with 14 bases between the two ends. The CDR3 here is CASSRPPDLTDTQYF. CDR3 nucleotide sequence: TGTGCCAGCAGTCGACCCCCGGACCTCACAGATACGCAGTATTTT.

Relative to its sample, this clonotype is medium-sized. V is TRBV4-3 and J is TRBJ2-1; possible D gene TRBD2, 7 bases. The V and J ends lost 0 bases and 8 bases respectively, with 11 bases between them. Germline V CDR1 and CDR2: LGHNA, YSLEER. The CDR3 has 14 amino acids. The CDR3 DNA sequence: TGCGCCAGCAGCCAAGATCCGGGGGGCTATGAGCAGTTCTTC. Amino acids: CASSQDPGGYEQFF.

This clonotype has a count of ten or more. The chain combines TRBV24-1 with TRBJ2-5; TRBD1 might be the D (5 bases). The CDR3 contains 12 residues. Between the trimmed V and J ends, which lost 2 bases and 7 bases, there was a span of 7 bases. Per the germline V gene, CDR1 is KGHDR and CDR2 is SFDVKD. The CDR3 protein is CATSDYRGTQYF. CDR3 nucleotides: TGTGCCACCAGTGATTATAGGGGGACCCAGTACTTC.

This chain connects TRBV15 to TRBJ2-1; D not certain. The CDR3 extends over 15 amino acids. CDR1 and CDR2 from the germline V gene are LNHNV and YYDKDF (reference sequence). Deletions cut 10 bases from V and 4 bases from J, with 20 bases between. Here the CDR3 DNA reads TGTGCCAGCAGAGAGGCGACCGCTTTATACAATGAGCAGTTCTTC. It translates to CASREATALYNEQFF.

V and J are TRBV7-9 and TRBJ1-1; D not resolved. This CDR3 region has 11 residues. With 4 bases removed from V and 8 bases from J, the gap between germline ends came to 8 bases. In germline, CDR1 is SEHNR, CDR2 FQNEAQ (reference sequence). CDR3 sequence (DNA): TGTGCCAGCAGCTGGAGAGGAGAAGCTTTCTTT. Translated, it gives CASSWRGEAFF.

This clonotype was seen at least ten times. V is TRBV7-9 and J is TRBJ2-7; possibly TRBD2 for D (5 bases). The length of the CDR3 is 12 residues. Germline V gene sequence: CDR1 SEHNR, CDR2 FQNEAQ (reference sequence). V dropped 5 bases and J dropped 2 bases, with 7 bases sitting between them. CDR3 nucleotide sequence: TGTGCCAGCAGCCCGAGGGCCTACGAGCAGTACTTC. Its protein product is CASSPRAYEQYF. Full variable domain (remainder filled in from reference TRBV7-9 and TRBJ2-7): DTGVSQNPRHKITKRGQNVTFRCDPISEHNRLYWYRQTLGQGPEFLTYFQNEAQLEKSRLLSDRFSAERPKGSFSTLEIQRTEQGDSAMYLCASSPRAYEQYFGPGTRLTVT.

This clonotype was observed a single time. The chain joins TRBV20-1 to TRBJ1-5; 7 bases fit TRBD1. Germline lookup yields CDR1 DFQATT and CDR2 SNEGSKA (reference sequence). This CDR3 region has 16 residues. The trim removed 3 bases at V and 13 bases at J, leaving 21 bases unmatched. The CDR3, as DNA: TGCAGTGCTAGGACTACATACGGGACAGACATTATATCGCAGCATTTT. It is translated as CSARTTYGTDIISQHF.

V usage is TRBV7-1 and J usage is TRBJ1-1, with D hard to call. TRBV7-1 is reported as an ORF; its role is uncertain. Trimming removed 3 bases from V and 1 base from J, with 9 bases in between. This CDR3 has 14 residues. The CDR3 is CASSSGLENTEAFF. The CDR3 nucleotides read TGTGCCAGCAGCTCCGGGCTGGAGAACACTGAAGCTTTCTTT.

This clonotype was seen many times. This rearrangement joins TRBV30 to TRBJ2-2; D remains unclear. The CDR3 runs to 12 residues. CDR1 and CDR2 from the germline V gene are GTSNPN and SVGIG (reference sequence). Deletions cut 2 bases from V and 11 bases from J, with 12 bases between. The DNA for the CDR3 is TGTGCCTGGAGTTTAGCCCAGCAAGAGCTGTTTTTT. The encoded protein is CAWSLAQQELFF.

This clonotype appeared many times. The chain recombines TRBV7-9 with TRBJ2-7, with D maybe TRBD2 (5 bases). V lost 5 bases and J 5 bases, leaving 13 bases between the germline ends. This CDR3 is 13 amino acids long. The germline CDR1 and CDR2 sequences are SEHNR and FQNEAQ (reference sequence). CDR3 sequence reads: CASSRTSKDEQYF. CDR3 nucleotides: TGTGCCAGCAGCCGTACTAGTAAGGACGAGCAGTACTTC. Looking up the rest from reference TRBV7-9 and TRBJ2-7 gives the full variable domain: DTGVSQNPRHKITKRGQNVTFRCDPISEHNRLYWYRQTLGQGPEFLTYFQNEAQLEKSRLLSDRFSAERPKGSFSTLEIQRTEQGDSAMYLCASSRTSKDEQYFGPGTRLTVT.

This clonotype appeared many times. V and J are TRBV7-6 and TRBJ1-2, with 7 bases matching TRBD1. Germline trimming cut 0 bases from V and 8 bases from J; bases unmatched to any gene: 12. The germline gives CDR1 SGHVS, CDR2 FNYEAQ. This CDR3 is built from 16 residues. The CDR3 DNA follows: TGTGCCAGCAGCTTAGCGGGGTCAAGGGGGCGAGGCGGCTACACCTTC. Residues: CASSLAGSRGRGGYTF.

This clonotype was recorded many times. The chain recombines TRBV5-6 with TRBJ2-5; the D is unclear. CDR1 SGHDT and CDR2 YYEEEE come from the germline V gene. V was shortened by 1 base and J by 1 base, with 14 bases between the two germline ends. The CDR3 length is 16 residues. The CDR3 nucleotides read TGTGCCAGCAGCTTGATAGGCGAAGGTATCCAAGAGACCCAGTACTTC. This encodes CASSLIGEGIQETQYF.

This clonotype was seen only once. V usage is TRBV28 and J usage is TRBJ1-1, with D possibly matching TRBD1 (5 bases). Germline lookup yields CDR1 MDHEN and CDR2 SYDVKM. CDR3 length: 14 amino acids. Trimming took 9 bases from V and 1 from J, leaving 15 bases between them. The CDR3 is CARGFAGENTEAFF. The CDR3 DNA reads as TGTGCCAGGGGCTTCGCGGGGGAGAACACTGAAGCTTTCTTT.

This chain connects TRBV12-3 or TRBV12-4 to TRBJ2-5, with D possibly TRBD1 on 5 matching bases. This CDR3 region has 14 residues. V dropped 7 bases and J dropped 5 bases, with 17 bases sitting between them. CDR3 residues: CASTKLGLGETQYF. The CDR3 DNA follows: TGTGCCAGCACCAAATTGGGGCTTGGGGAGACCCAGTACTTC.

This clonotype was counted at least ten times. V is TRBV7-9 and J is TRBJ1-1; no clear D. Trimming took off 3 bases at V and 1 base at J, with 9 bases between the two ends. CDR1 is SEHNR and CDR2 is FQNEAQ in the germline V gene (reference sequence). The CDR3 runs 14 residues. CDR3 protein: CASSFEPGNTEAFF. CDR3 nucleotides: TGTGCCAGCAGCTTTGAACCCGGGAACACTGAAGCTTTCTTT. Supplemented by reference TRBV7-9 and TRBJ1-1, the full variable domain reads DTGVSQNPRHKITKRGQNVTFRCDPISEHNRLYWYRQTLGQGPEFLTYFQNEAQLEKSRLLSDRFSAERPKGSFSTLEIQRTEQGDSAMYLCASSFEPGNTEAFFGQGTRLTVV.

This clonotype was seen ten or more times. The chain recombines TRBV10-3 with TRBJ2-1; D may be TRBD1 (5 bases). The CDR3 spans 11 residues. Germline V CDR1 and CDR2: ENHRY, SYGVKD. Trimming cost V 3 bases and J 9 bases, with 6 bases left between them. The CDR3 DNA reads as TGTGCCATCAGTGAAGGGGTTGAGCAGTTCTTC. Residues: CAISEGVEQFF.

The rearrangement links TRBV18 to TRBJ2-1; 8 bases agree with TRBD1. Germline V gives CDR1 KGHSH, CDR2 LQKENI. The CDR3 sequence is 14 residues long. The trim removed 8 bases at V and 7 bases at J, leaving 10 bases unmatched. CDR3 sequence reads: CASHRPNRGNEQFF. CDR3 nucleotides: TGTGCCAGCCACCGCCCGAACAGGGGGAATGAGCAGTTCTTC.

This clonotype came up many times. This chain uses TRBV7-9 with TRBJ2-3; D tentatively reads TRBD1 or TRBD2 (6 bases each). Trimming removed 6 bases at V and 6 bases at J, with 25 bases between. This CDR3 spans 17 amino acids. The germline V gene encodes CDR1 SEHNR and CDR2 FQNEAQ (reference sequence). The CDR3 region has the DNA TGTGCCAGCAGGAAAAGGGGGGAAACGAACCAGAAGGATACGCAGTATTTT. Its protein is CASRKRGETNQKDTQYF.